This TCR beta chain was sequenced for a study of T cell responses to AZD1222 COVID-19 vaccine. Findings and limits, study-wide: Vaccination with two AZD1222 doses was followed by a rise in Spike-specific TCR breadth and depth. Scientists sampled the repertoires only once the peak T cell response had passed. Baseline seropositives among AZD1222 recipients totaled only five to seven. White British ancestry dominated among donors, who included more females, and clonal diversity was possibly underestimated.

The CDR3 spans 17 residues. Germline V CDR1 and CDR2: MNHEY, SMNVEV (reference sequence). V was trimmed by 3 bases and J by 3 bases, leaving 21 bases between them. Remarks on this clone: Its antigen remains unidentified.

Method: immunoSEQ multiplex PCR; TCRdb's copy keeps in-frame clones and lacks some. Among 55,000 to 65,000 clones listed, nearly 90% were seen once. The chain uses TRBV27 and TRBJ2-7, with D unresolved. The receptor was isolated from an adult who received the AZD1222 COVID-19 vaccine. The sample was peripheral blood, taken 28 days after the second AZD1222 dose. This CDR3 is CASSLRQVTNRIYEQYF. The CDR3, as DNA: TGTGCCAGCAGTTTGCGGCAGGTAACAAATCGGATCTACGAGCAGTACTTC.